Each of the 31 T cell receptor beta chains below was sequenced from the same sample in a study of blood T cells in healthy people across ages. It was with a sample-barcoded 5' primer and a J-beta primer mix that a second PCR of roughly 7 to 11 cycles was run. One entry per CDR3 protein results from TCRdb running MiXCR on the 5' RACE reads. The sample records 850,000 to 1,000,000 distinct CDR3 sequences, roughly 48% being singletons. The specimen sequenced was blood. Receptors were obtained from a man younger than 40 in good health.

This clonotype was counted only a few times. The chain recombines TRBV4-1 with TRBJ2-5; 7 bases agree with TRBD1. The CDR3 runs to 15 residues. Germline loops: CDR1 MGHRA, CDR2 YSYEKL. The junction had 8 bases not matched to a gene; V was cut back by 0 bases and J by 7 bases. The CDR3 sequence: CASSQERQGPMTQYF. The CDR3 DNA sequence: TGCGCCAGCAGCCAAGAAAGACAGGGCCCGATGACCCAGTACTTC.

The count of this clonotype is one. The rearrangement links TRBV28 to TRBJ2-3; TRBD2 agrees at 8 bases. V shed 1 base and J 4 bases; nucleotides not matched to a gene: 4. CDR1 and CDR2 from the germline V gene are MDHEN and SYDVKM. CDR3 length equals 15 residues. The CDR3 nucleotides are TGTGCCAGCAGTTTATACAGCGGGGGTGCAGATACGCAGTATTTT. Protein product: CASSLYSGGADTQYF.

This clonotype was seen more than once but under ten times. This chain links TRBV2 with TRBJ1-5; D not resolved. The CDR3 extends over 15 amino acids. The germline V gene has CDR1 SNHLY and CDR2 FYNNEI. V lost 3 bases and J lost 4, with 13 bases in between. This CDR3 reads CASSDKLTVNQPQHF. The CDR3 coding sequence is TGTGCCAGCAGTGATAAGTTAACAGTTAATCAGCCCCAGCATTTT.

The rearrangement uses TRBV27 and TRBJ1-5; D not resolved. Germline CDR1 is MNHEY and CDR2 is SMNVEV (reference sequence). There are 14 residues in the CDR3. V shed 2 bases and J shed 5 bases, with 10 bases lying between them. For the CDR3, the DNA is TGTGCCAGCAGTTTACGGGCAGGATATCAGCCCCAGCATTTT. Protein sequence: CASSLRAGYQPQHF.

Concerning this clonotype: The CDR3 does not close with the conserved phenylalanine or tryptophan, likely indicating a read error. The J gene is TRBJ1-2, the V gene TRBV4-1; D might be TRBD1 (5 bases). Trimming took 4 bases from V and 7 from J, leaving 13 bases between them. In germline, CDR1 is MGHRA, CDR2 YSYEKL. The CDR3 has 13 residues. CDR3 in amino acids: CASSRLGTGGYTL. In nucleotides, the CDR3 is TGCGCCAGCAGCCGCTTAGGGACGGGTGGCTACACCTTA.

The CDR3 region is CASSLRALKGSSTDTQYF. CDR3 coding DNA: TGTGCCAGCAGCCTCCGAGCCCTAAAAGGAAGTAGCACAGATACGCAGTATTTT. The chain employs TRBV28 and TRBJ2-3; D not certain. The V and J ends lost 6 bases and 0 bases respectively, with 22 bases between them. The CDR3 loop spans 18 amino acids. CDR1 and CDR2 from the germline V gene are MDHEN and SYDVKM.

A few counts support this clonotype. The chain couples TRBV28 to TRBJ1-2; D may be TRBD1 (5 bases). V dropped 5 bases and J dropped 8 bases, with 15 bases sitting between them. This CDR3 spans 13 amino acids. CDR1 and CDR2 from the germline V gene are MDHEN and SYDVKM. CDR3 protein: CASSREGLGGYTF. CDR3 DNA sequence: TGTGCCAGCAGTCGCGAGGGGCTTGGGGGCTACACCTTC.

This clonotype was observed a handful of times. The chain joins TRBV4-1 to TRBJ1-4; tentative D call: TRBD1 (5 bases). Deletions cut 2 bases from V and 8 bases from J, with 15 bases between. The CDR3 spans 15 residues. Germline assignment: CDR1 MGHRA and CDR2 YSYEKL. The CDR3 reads CASSQSGPGQEKLFF. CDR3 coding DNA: TGCGCCAGCAGCCAATCGGGGCCGGGCCAGGAAAAACTGTTTTTT.

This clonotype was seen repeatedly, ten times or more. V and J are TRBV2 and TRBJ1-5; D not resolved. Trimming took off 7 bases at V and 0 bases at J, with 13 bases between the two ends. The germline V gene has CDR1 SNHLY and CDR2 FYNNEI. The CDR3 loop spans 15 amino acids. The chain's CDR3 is CASTQAENSNQPQHF. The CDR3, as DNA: TGTGCCAGCACCCAGGCTGAGAATAGCAATCAGCCCCAGCATTTT.

The CDR3 DNA reads TGCAGTGCTCCGAGGACTAGCGGGGGCCAAGGTACGCAGTATTTT. It yields the protein CSAPRTSGGQGTQYF. The rearrangement uses TRBV20-1 and TRBJ2-3, with 13 bases lining up with TRBD2. Trimming at V came to 5 bases and at J to 8 bases, leaving 10 bases not matched to a gene. Germline lookup yields CDR1 DFQATT and CDR2 SNEGSKA (reference sequence). CDR3 length: 15 amino acids.

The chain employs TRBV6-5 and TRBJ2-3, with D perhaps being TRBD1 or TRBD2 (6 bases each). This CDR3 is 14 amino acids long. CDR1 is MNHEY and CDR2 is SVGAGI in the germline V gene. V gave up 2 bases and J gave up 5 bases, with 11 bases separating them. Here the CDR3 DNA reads TGTGCCAGCAGTTACACGGGGGCTGGAGATACGCAGTATTTT. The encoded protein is CASSYTGAGDTQYF.

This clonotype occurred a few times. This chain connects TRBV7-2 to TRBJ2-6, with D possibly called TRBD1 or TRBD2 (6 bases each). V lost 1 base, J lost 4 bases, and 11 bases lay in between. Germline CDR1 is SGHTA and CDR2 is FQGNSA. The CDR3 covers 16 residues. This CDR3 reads CASSLGRGVGANVLTF. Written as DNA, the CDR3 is TGTGCCAGCAGCTTAGGAAGGGGGGTAGGGGCCAACGTCCTGACTTTC.

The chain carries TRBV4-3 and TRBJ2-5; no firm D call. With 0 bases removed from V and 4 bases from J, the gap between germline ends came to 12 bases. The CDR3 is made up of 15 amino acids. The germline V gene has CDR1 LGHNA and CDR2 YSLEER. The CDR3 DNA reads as TGCGCCAGCAGCCAAGAACGTGCTACCCGAGAGACCCAGTACTTC. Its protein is CASSQERATRETQYF.

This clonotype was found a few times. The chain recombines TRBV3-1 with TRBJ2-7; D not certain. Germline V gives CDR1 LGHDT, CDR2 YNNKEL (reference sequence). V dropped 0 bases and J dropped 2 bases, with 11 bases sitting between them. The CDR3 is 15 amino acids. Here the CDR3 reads CASSQESTSPYEQYF. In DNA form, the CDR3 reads TGTGCCAGCAGCCAAGAGTCGACCAGCCCCTACGAGCAGTACTTC.

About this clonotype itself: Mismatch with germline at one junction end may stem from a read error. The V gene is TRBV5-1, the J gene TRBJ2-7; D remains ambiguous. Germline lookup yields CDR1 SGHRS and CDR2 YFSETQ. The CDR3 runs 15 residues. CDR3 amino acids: CASGLALGNSYEQYF. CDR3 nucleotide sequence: TGCGCCAGCGGCTTGGCCCTTGGAAACTCCTACGAGCAGTACTTC.

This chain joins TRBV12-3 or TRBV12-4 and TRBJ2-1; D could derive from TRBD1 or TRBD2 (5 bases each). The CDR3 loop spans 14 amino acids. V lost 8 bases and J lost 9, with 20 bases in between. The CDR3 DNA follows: TGTGCCAGCCCGGGACCAGGGCCGTCCAGTGAGCAGTTCTTC. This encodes CASPGPGPSSEQFF.

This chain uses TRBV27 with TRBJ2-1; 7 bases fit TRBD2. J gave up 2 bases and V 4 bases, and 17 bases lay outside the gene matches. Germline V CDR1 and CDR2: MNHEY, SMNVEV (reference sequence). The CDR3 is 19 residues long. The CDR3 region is CASSSPGGARGYPYNEQFF. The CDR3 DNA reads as TGTGCCAGCAGTTCGCCGGGAGGTGCGCGGGGGTACCCCTACAATGAGCAGTTCTTC.

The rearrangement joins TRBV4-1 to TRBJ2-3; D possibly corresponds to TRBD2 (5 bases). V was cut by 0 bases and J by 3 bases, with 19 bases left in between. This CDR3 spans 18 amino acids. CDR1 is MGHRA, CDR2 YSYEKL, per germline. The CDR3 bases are TGCGCCAGCAGCCAAGAGGGAGAGAGACTAACCCCGACAGATACGCAGTATTTT. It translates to CASSQEGERLTPTDTQYF.

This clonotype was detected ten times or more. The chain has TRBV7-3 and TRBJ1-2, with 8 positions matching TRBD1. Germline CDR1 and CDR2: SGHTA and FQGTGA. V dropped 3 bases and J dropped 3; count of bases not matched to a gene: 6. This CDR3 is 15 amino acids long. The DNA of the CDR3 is TGTGCCAGCAGCTTCACCGGGACAGGAGACTATGGCTACACCTTC. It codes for CASSFTGTGDYGYTF.

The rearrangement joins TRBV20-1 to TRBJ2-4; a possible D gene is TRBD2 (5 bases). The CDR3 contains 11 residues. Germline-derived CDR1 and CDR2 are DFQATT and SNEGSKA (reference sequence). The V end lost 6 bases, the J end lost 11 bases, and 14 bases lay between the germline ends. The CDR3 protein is CSATDFTLQYF. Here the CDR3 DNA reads TGCAGTGCCACGGACTTCACTCTTCAGTACTTC.

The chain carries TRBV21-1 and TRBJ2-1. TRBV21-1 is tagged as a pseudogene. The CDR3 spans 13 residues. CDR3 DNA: TGTGCCAGCAGGGATAGCCGCGTCCTTGAACAGTTCTTC. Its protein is CASRDSRVLEQFF.

The CDR3 region is CSARGQERTILAKNIQYF. The CDR3 bases are TGCAGTGCTAGGGGGCAGGAACGTACTATCTTAGCCAAAAACATTCAGTACTTC. The chain combines TRBV20-1 with TRBJ2-4, with D perhaps TRBD1 (5 bases). Deletions cut 3 bases from V and 0 bases from J, with 21 bases between. In germline, CDR1 is DFQATT, CDR2 SNEGSKA (reference sequence). The CDR3 totals 18 residues.

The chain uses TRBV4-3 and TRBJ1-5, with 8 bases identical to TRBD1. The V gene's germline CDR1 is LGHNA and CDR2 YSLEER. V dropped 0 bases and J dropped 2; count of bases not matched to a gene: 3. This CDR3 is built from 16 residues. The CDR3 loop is CASSQDAGGGNQPQHF. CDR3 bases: TGCGCCAGCAGCCAAGATGCAGGGGGCGGCAATCAGCCCCAGCATTTT.

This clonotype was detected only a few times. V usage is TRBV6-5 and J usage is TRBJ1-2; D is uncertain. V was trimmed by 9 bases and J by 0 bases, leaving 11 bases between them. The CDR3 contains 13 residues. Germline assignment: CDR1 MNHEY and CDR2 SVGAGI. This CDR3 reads CASCRDPNYGYTF. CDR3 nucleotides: TGTGCCAGTTGCCGGGATCCTAACTATGGCTACACCTTC.

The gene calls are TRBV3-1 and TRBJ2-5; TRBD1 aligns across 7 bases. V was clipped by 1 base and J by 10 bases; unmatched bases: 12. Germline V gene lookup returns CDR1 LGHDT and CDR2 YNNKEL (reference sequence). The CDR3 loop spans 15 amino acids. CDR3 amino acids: CASSQGTDRVLIQYF. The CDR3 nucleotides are TGTGCCAGCAGCCAAGGTACCGACAGGGTGTTGATCCAGTACTTC.

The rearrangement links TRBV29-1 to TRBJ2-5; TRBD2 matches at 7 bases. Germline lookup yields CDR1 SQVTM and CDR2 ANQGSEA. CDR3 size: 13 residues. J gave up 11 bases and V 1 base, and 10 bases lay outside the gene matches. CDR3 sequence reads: CSVEVASGNEQYF. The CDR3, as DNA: TGCAGCGTTGAAGTGGCTAGCGGAAATGAGCAGTACTTC.

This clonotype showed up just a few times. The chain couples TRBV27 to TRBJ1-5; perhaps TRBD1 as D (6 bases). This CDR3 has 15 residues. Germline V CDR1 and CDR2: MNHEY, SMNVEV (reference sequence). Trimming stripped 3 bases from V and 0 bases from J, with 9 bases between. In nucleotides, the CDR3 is TGTGCCAGCAGTTTCAAGGGGGTTAGCAATCAGCCCCAGCATTTT. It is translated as CASSFKGVSNQPQHF.

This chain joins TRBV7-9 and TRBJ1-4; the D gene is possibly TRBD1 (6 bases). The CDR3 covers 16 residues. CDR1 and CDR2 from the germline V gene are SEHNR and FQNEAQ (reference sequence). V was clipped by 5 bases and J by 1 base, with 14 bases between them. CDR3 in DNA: TGTGCCAGCAGCCCCCCGGGGACAAGAACTAATGAAAAACTGTTTTTT. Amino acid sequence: CASSPPGTRTNEKLFF. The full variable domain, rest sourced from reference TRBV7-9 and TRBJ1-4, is DTGVSQNPRHKITKRGQNVTFRCDPISEHNRLYWYRQTLGQGPEFLTYFQNEAQLEKSRLLSDRFSAERPKGSFSTLEIQRTEQGDSAMYLCASSPPGTRTNEKLFFGSGTQLSVL.

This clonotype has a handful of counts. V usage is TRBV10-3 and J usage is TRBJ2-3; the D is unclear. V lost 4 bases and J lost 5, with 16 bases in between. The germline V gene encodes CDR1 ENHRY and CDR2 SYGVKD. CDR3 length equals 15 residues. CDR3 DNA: TGTGCCATCAGTGCCTCAACCGGCCTCGTAGATACGCAGTATTTT. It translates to CAISASTGLVDTQYF.

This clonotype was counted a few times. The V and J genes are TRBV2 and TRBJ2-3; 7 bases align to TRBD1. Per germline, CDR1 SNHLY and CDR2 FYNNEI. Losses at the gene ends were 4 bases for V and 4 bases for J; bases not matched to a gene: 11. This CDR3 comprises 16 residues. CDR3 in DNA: TGTGCCAGCAGTGCAGGGGTGCAGGGGGATTCAGATACGCAGTATTTT. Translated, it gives CASSAGVQGDSDTQYF. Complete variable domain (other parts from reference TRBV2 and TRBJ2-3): EPEVTQTPSHQVTQMGQEVILRCVPISNHLYFYWYRQILGQKVEFLVSFYNNEISEKSEIFDDQFSVERPDGSNFTLKIRSTKLEDSAMYFCASSAGVQGDSDTQYFGPGTRLTVL.

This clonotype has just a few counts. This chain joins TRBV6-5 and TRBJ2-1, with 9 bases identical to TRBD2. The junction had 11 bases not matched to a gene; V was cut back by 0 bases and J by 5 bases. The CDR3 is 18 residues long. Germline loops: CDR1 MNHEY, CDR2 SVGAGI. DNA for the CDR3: TGTGCCAGCAGTTACTCGATGTACGCGGGGGGGAATAACAATGAGCAGTTCTTC. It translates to CASSYSMYAGGNNNEQFF.